Listed below are T cell receptor beta chains from one sample, sequenced in a study of T-cell reconstitution after alpha-beta-depleted transplantation in children. In TCRdb, the PCR reads were re-called with MiXCR into one record per CDR3 protein. This table has some 530,000 distinct CDR3 sequences, around an eighth appearing once. The sequences come from PBMCs from the stem cell graft donor, collected from the stem cell graft. Receptors originate from a human donor who donated a stem cell graft to a child with combined immunodeficiency. Each CDR3 is given with its conserved first and last residue. D genes are given only for firm matches. Clone sizes are given selectively: once, few, many, or a class where the clone is expanded.

clone_size	v_call	j_call	d_call	cdr3_nt	cdr3_aa
few	TRBV27	TRBJ1-1	.	TGTGCCAGCAGTTTAACACAGGGTGGCACTGAAGCTTTCTTT	CASSLTQGGTEAFF
few	TRBV12-3/TRBV12-4	TRBJ1-3	.	TGTGCCAGCAGTTTACACCCCACCAGCTCTGGAAACACCATATATTTT	CASSLHPTSSGNTIYF
many	TRBV21-1	TRBJ1-1	.	TGTGCCAGCAGCAAATTGATACAGCAGTTGAACACTGAAGCTTTCTTT	CASSKLIQQLNTEAFF
few	TRBV3-1	TRBJ2-1	.	TGTGCCAGCAGCCAACATTGGGGCGCGAGCTCCTACAATGAGCAGTTCTTC	CASSQHWGASSYNEQFF
few	TRBV18	TRBJ2-3	.	TGTGCCAGCTCACCTTCTGTTCAGGGCTCAGATACGCAGTATTTT	CASSPSVQGSDTQYF
few	TRBV6-2/TRBV6-3	TRBJ2-7	.	TGTGCCAGCAGTTACTGGGGAGAGGGGTCCGAGCAGTACTTC	CASSYWGEGSEQYF
few	TRBV7-9	TRBJ2-5	TRBD1	TGTGCCAGCAGCCAACTTAGGGGGCGAGAGGAGACCCAGTACTTC	CASSQLRGREETQYF
.	TRBV5-1	TRBJ2-3	TRBD2	TGCGCCAGCAGGCGGCTAGCGGGGGGCCATAGCACAGATACGCAGTATTTT	CASRRLAGGHSTDTQYF
few	TRBV3-1	TRBJ1-1	.	TGTGCCAGCAGCCCCGCGCCAGGGGAAGCTTTCTTT	CASSPAPGEAFF
few	TRBV3-1	TRBJ2-5	TRBD2	TGTGCCAGCAGCCAAGATATACTAGCGGACCAAGAGACCCAGTACTTC	CASSQDILADQETQYF
few	TRBV19	TRBJ2-7	.	TGTGCCAGTAGTATACGTGGTAACTACGAGCAGTACTTC	CASSIRGNYEQYF
many	TRBV12-3/TRBV12-4	TRBJ2-7	.	TGTGCCAGCAGTTTAGCCAGGGGAATCTACGAGCAGTACTTC	CASSLARGIYEQYF
few	TRBV9	TRBJ2-1	.	TGTGCCAGCAGCGTTAGCGGATTACGCTCCTACAATGAGCAGTTCTTC	CASSVSGLRSYNEQFF
.	TRBV12-3/TRBV12-4	TRBJ2-1	.	TGTGCCAGCAGGGTTCAGGGGTACAATGAGCAGTTCTTC	CASRVQGYNEQFF
.	TRBV7-2	TRBJ1-6	.	TGTGCCAGCAGCTTAGAGACAGGTTTAACCCTCCACTTT	CASSLETGLTLHF
.	TRBV6-2/TRBV6-3	TRBJ2-7	TRBD2	TGTGCCAGCAGTTGGCGGACTAGCGGGAGTAACGAGCAGTACTTC	CASSWRTSGSNEQYF
many	TRBV7-2	TRBJ1-1	.	TGTGCCAGCAGCTTAGCGCAATTAGGTCGGGCTAACACTGAAGCTTTCTTT	CASSLAQLGRANTEAFF
many	TRBV20-1	TRBJ2-1	.	TGCAGTGCTAGCGCTGGTGAGCAGTTCTTC	CSASAGEQFF
few	TRBV7-2	TRBJ2-1	TRBD2	TGTGCCAGCAGGGGCCTAGCGGGAGGGTGGTACAATGAGCAGTTCTTC	CASRGLAGGWYNEQFF
few	TRBV29-1	TRBJ2-2	TRBD2	TGCAGCTCACAGGTGGCGGGGGGGCCCGGGGAGCTGTTTTTT	CSSQVAGGPGELFF
many	TRBV7-9	TRBJ2-1	TRBD2	TGTGCCAGCAGCTTAGCTTCCTTCCTTAGCGGGAGTAATGAGCAGTTCTTC	CASSLASFLSGSNEQFF
.	TRBV4-3	TRBJ2-2	.	TGCGCCAGCAGCCAAGACTCACCGCCGCTCGGGGAGCTGTTTTTT	CASSQDSPPLGELFF
.	TRBV25-1	TRBJ2-7	TRBD1	TGTGCCAGCAGTGGGGCCGGGACAGGGAGCTCCTACGAGCAGTACTTC	CASSGAGTGSSYEQYF
few	TRBV12-3/TRBV12-4	TRBJ2-7	.	TGTGCCAGCAGAGATCGATCACTCTCCTACGAGCAGTACTTC	CASRDRSLSYEQYF
few	TRBV20-1	TRBJ2-3	TRBD2	TGCAGTGCTAGAGGACCCACTAGACTAGCGGGAGATACGCAGTATTTT	CSARGPTRLAGDTQYF
.	TRBV4-2	TRBJ2-3	TRBD2	TGTGCCAGCAGACCTAGCGGGAGGGGACACACAGATACGCAGTATTTT	CASRPSGRGHTDTQYF
few	TRBV29-1	TRBJ2-3	TRBD2	TGCAGCGGGACTAGCGGGGAAAGCACAGATACGCAGTATTTT	CSGTSGESTDTQYF
few	TRBV7-2	TRBJ2-1	TRBD2	TGTGCCAGCAGCTTAGCTCCGGGACTAGCGGGGGGGGCGAATTACAATGAGCAGTTCTTC	CASSLAPGLAGGANYNEQFF
many	TRBV5-5	TRBJ1-5	.	TGTGCCAGCAGCTTGAGCAGGGGATATCAGCCCCAGCATTTT	CASSLSRGYQPQHF
.	TRBV5-1	TRBJ1-1	TRBD1	TGCGCCAGCAGCCGGGACAGGGGATCGGACACTGAAGCTTTCTTT	CASSRDRGSDTEAFF
.	TRBV6-1	TRBJ2-7	TRBD1	TGTGCCAGCAGTCGCCGTCCCGGGACAGGGAACGAGCAGTACTTC	CASSRRPGTGNEQYF
many	TRBV6-1	TRBJ2-1	.	TGTGCCAGCAGTAAGCGGCTCCAGGGGTACAATGAGCAGTTCTTC	CASSKRLQGYNEQFF
many	TRBV20-1	TRBJ2-1	TRBD2	TGCAGTGCTAGAGGGACTAGCGGGAAGGTTAATGAGCAGTTCTTC	CSARGTSGKVNEQFF
few	TRBV7-2	TRBJ1-2	.	TGTGCCAGCAGCTTAGCGCTTTCGGGGCCATCTACTTTCTATGGCTACACCTTC	CASSLALSGPSTFYGYTF
few	TRBV12-3/TRBV12-4	TRBJ1-4	.	TGTGCCAGCAGTTTAGATCTAGCACCCCGGAAACTGTTTTTT	CASSLDLAPRKLFF
few	TRBV24-1	TRBJ2-7	TRBD1	TGTGCCACCAGTGATGGGACAGGAGCCCCCTACGAGCAGTACTTC	CATSDGTGAPYEQYF
.	TRBV7-9	TRBJ2-1	.	TGTGCCAGCAGCCCGCAATACTCGAGCTCCTACAATGAGCAGTTCTTC	CASSPQYSSSYNEQFF
.	TRBV27	TRBJ2-1	TRBD1	TGTGCCAGCAGTGCCCGACAGGGTCAAGATGAGCAGTTCTTC	CASSARQGQDEQFF
few	TRBV11-2	TRBJ2-1	.	TGTGCCAGCAGCTTAGTCTTCGTCAATGAGCAGTTCTTC	CASSLVFVNEQFF